This T cell receptor beta chain is drawn from a study of Tregs in tolerant kidney transplant recipients. Overall study context: Tregs grew around 15 days with irradiated donor B cells, restimulated on day 11.

This clone is judged medium-sized. Its antigen remains unidentified. Assay: immunoSEQ multiplex PCR; the TCRdb copy retains only in-frame clones and omits some. The table records about 2,800 clones, roughly 40% of them present only once. The sample taken for sequencing was Tregs from blood grown in culture. The TCR was taken from a human donor in good health.

CDR3 protein: CARSLGDGYTF. DNA for the CDR3: TGTGCCAGAAGCTTGGGCGATGGCTACACCTTC. The V and J genes are TRBV5-3 and TRBJ1-2, with no clear D. TRBV5-3 is an ORF, with its function uncertain. V shed 0 bases and J shed 6 bases, with 3 bases lying between them. The CDR3 extends over 11 amino acids.